The subject of this entry is one T cell receptor (beta chain). This receptor's antigen is unknown. No much larger clone exists at a distance of one base, and base qualities are not known. The data were produced on an Illumina HiSeq 1500. The public reads were quality trimmed at Q25 with fastp and then assembled into clones with MiXCR by TCRdb, keeping productive beta chains. Every distinct CDR3 protein forms one entry, paired with its most common genes and DNA. This sample gives around 740,000 distinct CDR3 sequences in total; 35% of them show up just once. The ten largest make up 2.8% of the sample. The data belong to a study of T cell repertoires in cytomegalovirus infection (dated by TCRdb to between 2017 and 2020). Turning to the overall study: Donor HLA type was relevant to the analysis, because carriage of CMV infection together with the matching HLA type was indicated by public TCR beta signatures.

The CDR3 starts with the cysteine, ends with the phenylalanine, and has 15 residues. This entry keeps only the CDR3 DNA: 45 bases, framed from base 1. V is reduced by 3 bases and J by 4 bases, leaving a spacing of 13 bases between them. CDR1 is given as PRHDT and CDR2 as FYEKMQ, both from the germline V gene (reference sequence). What the research found in general, with its limitations: The ex vivo response was dominated by HLA-C-restricted CMV-specific TCR beta clonotypes, and the single most frequent clonotype in two of eight donors was supplied by these HLA-C-restricted clonotypes. Carriers of CMV infection plus the relevant HLA type were discriminated by the cumulative frequency of public TCR beta family members in the study cohort and in an independent roughly 350-donor cohort.

The receptor comes from a human donor in good health (CMV status not recorded). Some clones in this sample may be carry-over from other donors' samples. The specimen sequenced was PBMCs. The V and J genes are TRBV13 and TRBJ1-5, with a weak D call of TRBD1 (6 bases match). The CDR3 region: CASSFGTCWNQPQHF. The DNA sequence reads TGTGCCAGCAGCTTTGGGACATGTTGGAATCAGCCCCAGCATTTT.